This T cell receptor (beta chain) is drawn from a study of cytomegalovirus exposure and HLA in healthy donors. The overall study: One earlier analysis, a look at 150 million to 200 million T cells, found 100 million to 130 million unique TCR beta sequences. Study-level results: A few of the chains that were CMV-associated were confirmed in vitro to be specific for CMV antigens.

The germline gives CDR1 LNHDA, CDR2 SQIVND (reference sequence). V shed 6 bases and J 0 bases; nucleotides not matched to a gene: 5. The CDR3 loop spans 15 amino acids. To note about this clone: Its specificity is unknown.

Researchers ran the PCR with 60 Vbeta and 13 Jbeta primers. The table came from immunoSEQ multiplex PCR; TCRdb's copy has only in-frame clones and leaves some out. The sample holds about 120,000 clones, 8% to 10% seen once. The chain links TRBV19 to TRBJ2-3; 8 bases map to TRBD1. The specimen was PBMCs. The sequence was collected from a man aged 30 to 39 in good health and CMV-seronegative. The CDR3 is CASRDRGRSTDTQYF. The CDR3 region has the DNA TGTGCCAGTAGAGACAGGGGTAGAAGCACAGATACGCAGTATTTT. Combining the CDR3 with reference TRBV19 and TRBJ2-3 gives the whole variable domain DGGITQSPKYLFRKEGQNVTLSCEQNLNHDAMYWYRQDPGQGLRLIYYSQIVNDFQKGDIAEGYSVSREKKESFPLTVTSAQKNPTAFYLCASRDRGRSTDTQYFGPGTRLTVL.